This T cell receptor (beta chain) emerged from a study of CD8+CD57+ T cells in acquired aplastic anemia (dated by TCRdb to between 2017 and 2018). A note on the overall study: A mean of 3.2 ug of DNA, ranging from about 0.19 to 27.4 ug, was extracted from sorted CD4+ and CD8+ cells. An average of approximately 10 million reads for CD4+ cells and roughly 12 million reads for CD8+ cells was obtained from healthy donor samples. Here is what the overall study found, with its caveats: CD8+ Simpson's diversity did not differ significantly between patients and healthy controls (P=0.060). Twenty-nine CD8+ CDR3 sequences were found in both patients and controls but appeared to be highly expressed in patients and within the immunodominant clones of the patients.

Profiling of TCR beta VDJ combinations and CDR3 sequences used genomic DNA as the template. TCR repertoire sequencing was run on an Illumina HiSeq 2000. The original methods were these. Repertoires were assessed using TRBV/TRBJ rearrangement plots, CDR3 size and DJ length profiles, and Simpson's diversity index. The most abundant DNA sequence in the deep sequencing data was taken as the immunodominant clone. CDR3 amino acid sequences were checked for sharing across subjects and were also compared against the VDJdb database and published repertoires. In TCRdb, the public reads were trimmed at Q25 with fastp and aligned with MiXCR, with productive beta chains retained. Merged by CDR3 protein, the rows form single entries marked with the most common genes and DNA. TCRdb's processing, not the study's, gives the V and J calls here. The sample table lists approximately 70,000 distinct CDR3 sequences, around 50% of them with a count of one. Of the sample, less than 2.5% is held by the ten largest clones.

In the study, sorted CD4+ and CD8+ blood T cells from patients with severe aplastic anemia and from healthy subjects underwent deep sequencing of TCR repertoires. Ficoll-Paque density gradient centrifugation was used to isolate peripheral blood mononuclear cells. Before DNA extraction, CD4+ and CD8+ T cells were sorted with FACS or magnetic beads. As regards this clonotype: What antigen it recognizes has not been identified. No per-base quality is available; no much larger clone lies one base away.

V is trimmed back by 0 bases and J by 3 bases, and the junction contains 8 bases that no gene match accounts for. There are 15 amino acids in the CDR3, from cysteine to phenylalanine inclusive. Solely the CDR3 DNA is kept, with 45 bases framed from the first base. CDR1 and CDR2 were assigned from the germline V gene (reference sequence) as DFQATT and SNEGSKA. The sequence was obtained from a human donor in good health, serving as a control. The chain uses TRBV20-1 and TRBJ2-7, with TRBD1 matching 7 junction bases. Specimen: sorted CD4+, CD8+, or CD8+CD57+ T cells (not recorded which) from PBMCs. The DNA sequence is TGCAGTGCTAGAGAAGGGGGACAGCCATACTACGAGCAGTACTTC. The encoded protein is CSAREGGQPYYEQYF.